These 15 T cell receptor beta chains were sequenced from one sample in a study of shared clonotypes between healthy human individuals. Produced via immunoSEQ multiplex PCR; TCRdb's table is partial and in-frame only. The profile shows a few million clones, roughly 93% of them singletons. Sequencing was carried out using naive CD4+ T cells from PBMCs. The subset: CD45RA+ positively selected. The receptors here all came from a man in his late teens or twenties in good health. Some clones in this sample may be carry-over from other donors' samples.

V and J are TRBV7-3 and TRBJ1-1; D is ambiguous. CDR1 SGHTA and CDR2 FQGTGA come from the germline V gene. The CDR3 consists of 13 residues. The V and J ends lost 3 bases and 2 bases respectively, with 7 bases between them. The chain's CDR3 is CASSFASNTEAFF. Here the CDR3 DNA reads TGTGCCAGCAGCTTTGCAAGCAACACTGAAGCTTTCTTT.

CDR3 DNA sequence: TGTGCCATCAGTGAGTACTCCGGGACAGGGGGCACTGAAGCTTTCTTT. Translation gives CAISEYSGTGGTEAFF. V gene TRBV10-3 combines with J gene TRBJ1-1, with 11 bases aligning to TRBD1. V was pared by 1 base and J by 4 bases, with 5 bases of the junction left unmatched. The CDR3 spans 16 residues. CDR1 is ENHRY, CDR2 SYGVKD, per germline.

This clone was seen only a few times. This chain uses TRBV29-1 with TRBJ1-2; D gene uncertain. CDR3 size: 14 residues. The ends were cut back, 6 bases at V and 5 bases at J, with 19 bases in the middle. CDR1 is SQVTM, CDR2 ANQGSEA, per germline. The CDR3, as DNA: TGCAGCGTCCCGGGTCCCCTAGGAAATTATGGCTACACCTTC. It yields the protein CSVPGPLGNYGYTF.

J is TRBJ2-5 and V is TRBV5-6; possible D gene TRBD2, 6 bases. The CDR3 consists of 14 residues. Trimming stripped 3 bases from V and 1 base from J, with 10 bases between. CDR1 SGHDT and CDR2 YYEEEE come from the germline V gene. The CDR3 region is CASSSTGLQETQYF. The CDR3 bases are TGTGCCAGCAGCTCTACGGGACTCCAAGAGACCCAGTACTTC.

This clone came up once. The genes are TRBV7-9 and TRBJ2-3, with D maybe TRBD2 (5 bases). V was cut by 2 bases and J by 3 bases, with 9 bases left in between. This CDR3 is built from 14 residues. Germline V gene data show CDR1 as SEHNR and CDR2 as FQNEAQ (reference sequence). This CDR3 reads CASSLRTGTDTQYF. The CDR3 bases are TGTGCCAGCAGCTTAAGAACGGGGACAGATACGCAGTATTTT.

The V gene is TRBV9, the J gene TRBJ1-1, with D tentatively TRBD1 (6 bases). This CDR3 comprises 15 residues. V lost 2 bases to trimming and J lost 3 bases, with 14 bases between them. CDR1 is SGDLS and CDR2 is YYNGEE in the germline V gene. DNA for the CDR3: TGTGCCAGCAGCGTCACAGGGCAGGGTTACACTGAAGCTTTCTTT. This translates into CASSVTGQGYTEAFF.

The chain carries TRBV19 and TRBJ1-3, with D perhaps matching TRBD1 (5 bases). The CDR3 contains 17 residues. Germline V gene data show CDR1 as LNHDA and CDR2 as SQIVND (reference sequence). V was pared by 3 bases and J by 3 bases, with 18 bases between. CDR3 nucleotide sequence: TGTGCCAGTAGTATGGACGGGCGCAGGGAGTTTGGAAACACCATATATTTT. Its translation is CASSMDGRREFGNTIYF.

The chain is built from TRBV5-1 and TRBJ2-1; perhaps D is TRBD1 or TRBD2 (5 bases each). Between the trimmed V and J ends, which lost 0 bases and 6 bases, there was a span of 19 bases. The CDR3 is made up of 17 amino acids. Germline V gives CDR1 SGHRS, CDR2 YFSETQ. CDR3 in DNA: TGCGCCAGCAGCTTGGATTTCGGGACCAGAGGGGCCAATGAGCAGTTCTTC. It specifies CASSLDFGTRGANEQFF.

The chain joins TRBV25-1 to TRBJ2-1; 8 positions match TRBD2. V lost 6 bases, J lost 9 bases, and 10 bases stayed unmatched. The CDR3 loop spans 14 amino acids. Per the germline V gene, CDR1 is MGHDK and CDR2 is SYGVNS. This CDR3 reads CASRERSGRGEQFF. CDR3 in DNA: TGTGCCAGCAGAGAACGGAGCGGGAGAGGTGAGCAGTTCTTC.

V usage is TRBV9 and J usage is TRBJ2-3, with D maybe TRBD2 (6 bases). Germline CDR1 and CDR2: SGDLS and YYNGEE. The V end was cut by 4 bases, the J end by 1 base, with 10 bases between. The CDR3 consists of 14 residues. This chain's CDR3 is CASSRETRTDTQYF. DNA of the CDR3: TGTGCCAGCAGCCGGGAGACTCGCACAGATACGCAGTATTTT. Full variable domain (rest looked up from reference TRBV9 and TRBJ2-3): DSGVTQTPKHLITATGQRVTLRCSPRSGDLSVYWYQQSLDQGLQFLIQYYNGEERAKGNILERFSAQQFPDLHSELNLSSLELGDSALYFCASSRETRTDTQYFGPGTRLTVL.

This chain joins TRBV5-6 and TRBJ2-2; TRBD1 matches at 7 bases. V was clipped by 7 bases and J by 6 bases; unmatched bases: 9. CDR3 length equals 14 residues. Germline assignment: CDR1 SGHDT and CDR2 YYEEEE. CDR3 nucleotide sequence: TGTGCCAGCGGCCGACAGGGAAAGGCCGGGGAGCTGTTTTTT. Translation gives CASGRQGKAGELFF.

The rearrangement links TRBV11-3 to TRBJ2-1, with TRBD2 identical over 8 bases. The germline gives CDR1 SGHNT, CDR2 YENEEA. The V and J ends lost 1 base and 12 bases, in that order; junction bases with no gene match: 5. There are 13 residues in the CDR3. For the CDR3, the DNA is TGTGCCAGCAGCTTAGGGGCTAGCGGGCTGCAGTTCTTC. Translated: CASSLGASGLQFF.

The genes are TRBV5-1 and TRBJ1-1; 8 bases map to TRBD1. J lost 7 bases, V lost 4 bases, and 6 bases had no gene match. In germline, CDR1 is SGHRS, CDR2 YFSETQ. This CDR3 has 13 residues. The DNA of the CDR3 is TGCGCCAGCAGCCTGCGGACAGGGTATGAAGCTTTCTTT. This codes for CASSLRTGYEAFF.

The chain combines TRBV5-4 with TRBJ2-5; no reliable D call. CDR1 is SGHNT, CDR2 YYREEE, per germline (reference sequence). The CDR3 sequence is 15 residues long. The V and J ends lost 4 bases and 2 bases respectively, with 15 bases between them. In DNA form, the CDR3 reads TGTGCCAGCAGCCCGACCACCGGACCTCAAGAGACCCAGTACTTC. As protein: CASSPTTGPQETQYF.

This chain uses TRBV2 with TRBJ1-3; D is perhaps TRBD1 (5 bases). This CDR3 contains 15 residues. Trimming took 1 base from V and 1 from J, leaving 8 bases between them. Germline CDR1 reads SNHLY; CDR2 reads FYNNEI. CDR3 sequence (DNA): TGTGCCAGCAGTGAAGGTTCAGGGTCTGGAAACACCATATATTTT. Translated, it gives CASSEGSGSGNTIYF.